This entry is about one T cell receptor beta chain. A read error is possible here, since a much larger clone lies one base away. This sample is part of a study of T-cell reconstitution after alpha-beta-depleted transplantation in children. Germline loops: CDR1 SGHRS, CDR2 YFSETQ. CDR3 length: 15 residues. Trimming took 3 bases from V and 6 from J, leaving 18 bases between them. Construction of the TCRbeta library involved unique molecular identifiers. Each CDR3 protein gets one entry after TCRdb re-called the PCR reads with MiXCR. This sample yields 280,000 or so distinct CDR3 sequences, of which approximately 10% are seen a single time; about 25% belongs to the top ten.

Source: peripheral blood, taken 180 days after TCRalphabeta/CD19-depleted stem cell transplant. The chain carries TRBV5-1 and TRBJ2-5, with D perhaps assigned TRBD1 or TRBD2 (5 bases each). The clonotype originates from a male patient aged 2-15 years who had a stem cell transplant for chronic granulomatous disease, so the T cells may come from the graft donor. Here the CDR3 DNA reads TGCGCCAGCAGCTCGGGATCCGGGGCACAAAAGACCCAGTACTTC. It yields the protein CASSSGSGAQKTQYF.